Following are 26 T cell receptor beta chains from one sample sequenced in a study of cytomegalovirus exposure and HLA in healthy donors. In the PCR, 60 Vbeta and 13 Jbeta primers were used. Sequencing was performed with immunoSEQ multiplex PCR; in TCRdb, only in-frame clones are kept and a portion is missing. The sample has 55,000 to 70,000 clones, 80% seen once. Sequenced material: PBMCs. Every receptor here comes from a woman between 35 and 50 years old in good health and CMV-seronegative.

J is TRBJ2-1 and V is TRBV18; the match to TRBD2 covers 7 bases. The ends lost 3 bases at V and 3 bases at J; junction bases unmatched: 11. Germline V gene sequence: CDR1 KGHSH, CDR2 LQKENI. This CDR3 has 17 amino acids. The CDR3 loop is CASSPPSGGSLYNEQFF. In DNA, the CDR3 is TGTGCCAGCTCACCGCCCTCGGGCGGGAGCCTCTACAATGAGCAGTTCTTC.

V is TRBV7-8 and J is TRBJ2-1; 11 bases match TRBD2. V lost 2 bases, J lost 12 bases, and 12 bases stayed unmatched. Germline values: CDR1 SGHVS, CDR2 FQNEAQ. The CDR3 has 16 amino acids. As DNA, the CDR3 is TGTGCCAGCAGCTTATCCTTAACTAGCGGGAGCGCGAGGCAGTTCTTC. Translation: CASSLSLTSGSARQFF.

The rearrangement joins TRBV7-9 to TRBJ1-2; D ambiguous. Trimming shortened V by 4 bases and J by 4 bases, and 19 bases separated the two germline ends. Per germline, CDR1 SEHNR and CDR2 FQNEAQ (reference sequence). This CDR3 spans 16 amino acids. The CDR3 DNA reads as TGTGCCAGCAGCTCGACCCCCGGGGATGGGAGCTATGGCTACACCTTC. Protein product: CASSSTPGDGSYGYTF.

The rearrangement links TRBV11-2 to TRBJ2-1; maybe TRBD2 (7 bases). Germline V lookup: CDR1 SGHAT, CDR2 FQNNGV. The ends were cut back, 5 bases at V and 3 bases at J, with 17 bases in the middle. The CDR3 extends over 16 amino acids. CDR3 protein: CASSPRVGGHYNEQFF. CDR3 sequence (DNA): TGTGCCAGCAGCCCAAGGGTCGGGGGGCACTACAATGAGCAGTTCTTC.

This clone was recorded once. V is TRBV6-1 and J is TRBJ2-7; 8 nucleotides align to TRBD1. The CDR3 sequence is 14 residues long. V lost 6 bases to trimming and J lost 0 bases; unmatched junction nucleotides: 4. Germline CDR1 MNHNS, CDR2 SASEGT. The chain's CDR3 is CASSWDRSSYEQYF. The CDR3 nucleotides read TGTGCCAGCAGCTGGGACAGGTCCTCCTACGAGCAGTACTTC.

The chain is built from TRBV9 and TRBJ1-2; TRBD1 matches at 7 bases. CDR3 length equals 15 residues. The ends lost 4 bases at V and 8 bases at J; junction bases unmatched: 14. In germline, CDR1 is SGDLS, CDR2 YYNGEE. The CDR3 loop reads CASSILDRDFTGYTF. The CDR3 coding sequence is TGTGCCAGCAGCATCCTAGACAGGGACTTTACAGGCTACACCTTC. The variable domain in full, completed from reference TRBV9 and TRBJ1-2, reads DSGVTQTPKHLITATGQRVTLRCSPRSGDLSVYWYQQSLDQGLQFLIQYYNGEERAKGNILERFSAQQFPDLHSELNLSSLELGDSALYFCASSILDRDFTGYTFGSGTRLTVV.

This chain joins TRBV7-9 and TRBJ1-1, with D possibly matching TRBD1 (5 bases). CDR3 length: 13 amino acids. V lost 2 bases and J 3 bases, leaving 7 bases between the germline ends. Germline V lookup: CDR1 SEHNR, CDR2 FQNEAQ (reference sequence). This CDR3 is CASSLPGDTEAFF. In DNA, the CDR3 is TGTGCCAGCAGCTTACCGGGGGACACTGAAGCTTTCTTT.

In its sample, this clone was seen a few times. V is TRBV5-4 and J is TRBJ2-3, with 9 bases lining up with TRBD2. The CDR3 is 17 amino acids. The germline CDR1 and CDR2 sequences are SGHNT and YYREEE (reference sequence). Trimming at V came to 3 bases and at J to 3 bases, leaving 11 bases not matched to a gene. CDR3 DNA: TGTGCCAGCAGCTCCCGCCCGACTAGCGGCTTAACAGATACGCAGTATTTT. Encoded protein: CASSSRPTSGLTDTQYF.

In nucleotides, the CDR3 is TGTGCCACCAGCAGAGAAGTCGGGTTCAACATTCAGTACTTC. It yields the protein CATSREVGFNIQYF. The rearrangement uses TRBV15 and TRBJ2-4; D gene ambiguous. In germline, CDR1 is LNHNV, CDR2 YYDKDF (reference sequence). CDR3 length: 14 amino acids. Trimming cost V 0 bases and J 7 bases, with 10 bases left between them.

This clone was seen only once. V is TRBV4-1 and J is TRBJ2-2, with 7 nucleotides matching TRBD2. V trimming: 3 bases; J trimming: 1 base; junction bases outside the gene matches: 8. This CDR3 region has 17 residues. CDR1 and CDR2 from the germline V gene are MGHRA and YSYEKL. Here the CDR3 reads CASSHRPTSLNTGELFF. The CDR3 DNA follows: TGCGCCAGCAGCCACCGGCCGACTAGCCTGAACACCGGGGAGCTGTTTTTT.

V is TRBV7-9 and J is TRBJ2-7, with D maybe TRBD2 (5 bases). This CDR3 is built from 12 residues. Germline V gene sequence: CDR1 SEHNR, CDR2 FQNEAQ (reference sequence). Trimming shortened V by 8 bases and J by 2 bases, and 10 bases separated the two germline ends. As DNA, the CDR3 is TGTGCCAGCGGGTCGGGAACCTACGAGCAGTACTTC. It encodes CASGSGTYEQYF.

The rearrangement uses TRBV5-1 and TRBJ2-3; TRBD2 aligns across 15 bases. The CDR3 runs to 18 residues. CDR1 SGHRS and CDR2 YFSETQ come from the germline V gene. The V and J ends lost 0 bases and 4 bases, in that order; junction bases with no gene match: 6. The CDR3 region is CASSLVGLAGGVADTQYF. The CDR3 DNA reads TGCGCCAGCAGCTTGGTGGGACTAGCGGGAGGAGTGGCAGATACGCAGTATTTT.

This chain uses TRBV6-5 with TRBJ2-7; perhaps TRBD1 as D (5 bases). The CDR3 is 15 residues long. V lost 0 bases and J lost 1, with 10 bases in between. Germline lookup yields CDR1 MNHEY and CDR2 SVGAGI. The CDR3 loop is CASSYSLAGSYEQYF. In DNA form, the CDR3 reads TGTGCCAGCAGTTACTCCCTGGCAGGGTCCTACGAGCAGTACTTC.

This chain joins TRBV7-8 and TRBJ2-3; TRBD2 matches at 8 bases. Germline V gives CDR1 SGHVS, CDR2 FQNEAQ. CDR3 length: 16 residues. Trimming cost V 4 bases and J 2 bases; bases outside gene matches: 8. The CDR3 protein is CASSSLAGINTDTQYF. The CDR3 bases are TGTGCCAGCAGCTCCCTAGCGGGCATTAACACAGATACGCAGTATTTT.

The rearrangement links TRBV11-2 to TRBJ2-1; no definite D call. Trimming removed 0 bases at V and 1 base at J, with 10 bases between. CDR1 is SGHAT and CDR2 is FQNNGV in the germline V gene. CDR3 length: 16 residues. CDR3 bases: TGTGCCAGCAGCTTAGATGGAGACCCTTCCTACAATGAGCAGTTCTTC. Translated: CASSLDGDPSYNEQFF.

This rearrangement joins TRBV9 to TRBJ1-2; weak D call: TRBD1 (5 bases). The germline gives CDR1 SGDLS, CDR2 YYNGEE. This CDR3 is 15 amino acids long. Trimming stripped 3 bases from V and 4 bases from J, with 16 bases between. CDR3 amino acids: CASSATGELGYGYTF. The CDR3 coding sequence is TGTGCCAGCAGCGCCACAGGTGAACTGGGCTATGGCTACACCTTC.

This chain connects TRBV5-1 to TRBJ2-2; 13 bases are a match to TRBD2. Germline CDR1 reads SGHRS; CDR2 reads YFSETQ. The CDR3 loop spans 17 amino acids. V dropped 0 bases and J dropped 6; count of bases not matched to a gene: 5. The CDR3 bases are TGCGCCAGCAGCTTGGGCGGGACTAGCGGGATGGCCGGGGAGCTGTTTTTT. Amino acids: CASSLGGTSGMAGELFF.

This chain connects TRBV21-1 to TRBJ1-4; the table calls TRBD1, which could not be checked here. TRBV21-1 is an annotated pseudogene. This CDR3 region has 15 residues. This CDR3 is CASSRLTVPNEKLFF. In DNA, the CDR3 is TGTGCCAGCAGCAGATTGACAGTTCCTAATGAAAAACTGTTTTTT.

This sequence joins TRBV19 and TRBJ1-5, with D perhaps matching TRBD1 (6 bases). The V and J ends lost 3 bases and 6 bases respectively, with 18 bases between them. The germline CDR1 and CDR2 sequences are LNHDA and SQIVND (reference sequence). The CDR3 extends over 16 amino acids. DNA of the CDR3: TGTGCCAGTAGTATCCGAGGGGGTGTACGTTTTCAGCCCCAGCATTTT. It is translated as CASSIRGGVRFQPQHF.

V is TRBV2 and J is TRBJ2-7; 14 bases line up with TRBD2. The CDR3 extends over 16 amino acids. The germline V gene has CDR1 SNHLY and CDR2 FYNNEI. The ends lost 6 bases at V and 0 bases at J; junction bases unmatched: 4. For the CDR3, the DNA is TGTGCCAGCAGCCGGACTAGCGGGAGGAGCTCCTACGAGCAGTACTTC. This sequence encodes CASSRTSGRSSYEQYF.

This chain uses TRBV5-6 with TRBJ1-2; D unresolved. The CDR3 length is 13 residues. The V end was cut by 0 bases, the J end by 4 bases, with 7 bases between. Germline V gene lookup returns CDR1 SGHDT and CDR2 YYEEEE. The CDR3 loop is CASSLDTVYGYTF. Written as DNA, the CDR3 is TGTGCCAGCAGCTTGGACACCGTCTATGGCTACACCTTC.

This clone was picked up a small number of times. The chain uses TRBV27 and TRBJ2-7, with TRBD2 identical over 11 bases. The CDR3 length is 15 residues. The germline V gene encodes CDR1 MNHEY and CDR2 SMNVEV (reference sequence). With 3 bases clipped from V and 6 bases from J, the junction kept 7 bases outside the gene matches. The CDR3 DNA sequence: TGTGCCAGCAGTTTTAGTAGCGGGAGGGCCGTCGAGCAGTACTTC. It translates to CASSFSSGRAVEQYF.

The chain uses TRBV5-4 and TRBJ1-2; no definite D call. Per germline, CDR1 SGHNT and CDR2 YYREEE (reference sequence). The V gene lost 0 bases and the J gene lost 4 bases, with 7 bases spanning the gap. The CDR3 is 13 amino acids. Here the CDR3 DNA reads TGTGCCAGCAGCTTGGGACTAGGCTATGGCTACACCTTC. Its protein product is CASSLGLGYGYTF.

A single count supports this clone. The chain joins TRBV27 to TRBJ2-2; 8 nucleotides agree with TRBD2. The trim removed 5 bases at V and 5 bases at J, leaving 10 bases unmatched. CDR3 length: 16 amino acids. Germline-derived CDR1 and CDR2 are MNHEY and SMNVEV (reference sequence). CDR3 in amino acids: CASSVTGTRRTGELFF. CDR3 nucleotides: TGTGCCAGCAGTGTAACCGGGACTAGAAGGACCGGGGAGCTGTTTTTT.

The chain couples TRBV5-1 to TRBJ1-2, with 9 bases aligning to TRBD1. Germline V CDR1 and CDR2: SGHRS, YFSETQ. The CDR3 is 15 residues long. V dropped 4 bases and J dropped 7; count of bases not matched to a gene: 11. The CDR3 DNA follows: TGCGCCAGCAGCGGTACCGGACAGGGGAGGGGTGGCTACACCTTC. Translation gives CASSGTGQGRGGYTF.

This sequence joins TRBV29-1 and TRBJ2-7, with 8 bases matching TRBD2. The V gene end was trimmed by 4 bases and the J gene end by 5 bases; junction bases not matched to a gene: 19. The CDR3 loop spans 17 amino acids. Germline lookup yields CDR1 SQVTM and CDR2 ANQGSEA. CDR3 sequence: CSVAGAARQSAGDEQYF. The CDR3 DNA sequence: TGCAGCGTTGCCGGTGCCGCCCGGCAGTCAGCGGGGGACGAGCAGTACTTC.